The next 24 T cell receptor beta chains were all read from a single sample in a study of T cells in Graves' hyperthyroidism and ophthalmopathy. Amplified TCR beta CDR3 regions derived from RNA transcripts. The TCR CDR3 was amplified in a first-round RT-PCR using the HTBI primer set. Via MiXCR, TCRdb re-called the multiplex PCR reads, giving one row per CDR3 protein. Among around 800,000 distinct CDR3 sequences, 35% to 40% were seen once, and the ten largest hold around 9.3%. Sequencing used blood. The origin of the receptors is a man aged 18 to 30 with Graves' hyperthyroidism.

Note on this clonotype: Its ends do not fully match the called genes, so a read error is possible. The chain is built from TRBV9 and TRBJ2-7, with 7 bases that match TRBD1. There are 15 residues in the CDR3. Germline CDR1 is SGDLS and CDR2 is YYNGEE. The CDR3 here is CASSLLDRSSHEQYF. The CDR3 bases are TGTGCCAGCAGCTTATTGGACAGGAGCTCCCACGAGCAGTACTTC.

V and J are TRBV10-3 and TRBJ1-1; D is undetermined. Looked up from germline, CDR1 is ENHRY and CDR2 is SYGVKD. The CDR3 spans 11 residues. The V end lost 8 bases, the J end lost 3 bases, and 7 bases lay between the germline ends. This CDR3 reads CAIWEDTEAFF. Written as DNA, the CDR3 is TGTGCCATCTGGGAGGACACTGAAGCTTTCTTT.

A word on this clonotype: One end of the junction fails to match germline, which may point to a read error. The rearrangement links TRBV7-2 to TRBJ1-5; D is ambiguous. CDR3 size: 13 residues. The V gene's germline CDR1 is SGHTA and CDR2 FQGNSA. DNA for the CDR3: TGTGCCAGCAGCGCCAATAGCGATCAGCCCCAGCATTTT. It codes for CASSANSDQPQHF. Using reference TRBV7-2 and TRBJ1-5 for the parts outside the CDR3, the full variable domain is GAGVSQSPSNKVTEKGKDVELRCDPISGHTALYWYRQSLGQGLEFLIYFQGNSAPDKSGLPSDRFSAERTGGSVSTLTIQRTQQEDSAVYLCASSANSDQPQHFGDGTRLSIL.

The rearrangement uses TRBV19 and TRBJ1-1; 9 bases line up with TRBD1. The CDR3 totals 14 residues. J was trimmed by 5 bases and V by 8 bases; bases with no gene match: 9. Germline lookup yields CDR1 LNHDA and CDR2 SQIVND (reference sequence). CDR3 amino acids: CASGLDRGGTEAFF. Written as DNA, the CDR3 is TGTGCCAGTGGTCTCGACAGGGGGGGGACTGAAGCTTTCTTT.

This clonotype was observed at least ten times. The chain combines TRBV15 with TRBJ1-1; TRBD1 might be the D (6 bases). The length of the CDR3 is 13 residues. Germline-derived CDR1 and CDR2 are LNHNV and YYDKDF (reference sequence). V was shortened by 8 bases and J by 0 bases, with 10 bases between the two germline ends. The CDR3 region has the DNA TGTGCCACCTCCCGGGGGCTGAACACTGAAGCTTTCTTT. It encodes CATSRGLNTEAFF.

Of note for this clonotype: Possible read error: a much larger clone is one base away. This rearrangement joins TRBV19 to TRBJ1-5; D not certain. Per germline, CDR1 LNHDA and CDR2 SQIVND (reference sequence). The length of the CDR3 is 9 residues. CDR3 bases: TGTACCAGCAATCAGCCCCAGCATTTT. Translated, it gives CTSNQPQHF. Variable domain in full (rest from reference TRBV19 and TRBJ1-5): DGGITQSPKYLFRKEGQNVTLSCEQNLNHDAMYWYRQDPGQGLRLIYYSQIVNDFQKGDIAEGYSVSREKKESFPLTVTSAQKNPTAFYLCTSNQPQHFGDGTRLSIL.

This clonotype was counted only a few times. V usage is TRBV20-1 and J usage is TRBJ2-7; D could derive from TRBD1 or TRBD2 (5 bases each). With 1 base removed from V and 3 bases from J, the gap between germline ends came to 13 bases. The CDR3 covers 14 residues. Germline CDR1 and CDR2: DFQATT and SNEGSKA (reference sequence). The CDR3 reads CSARGWGSLYEQYF. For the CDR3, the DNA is TGCAGTGCTAGAGGATGGGGGAGTCTCTACGAGCAGTACTTC.

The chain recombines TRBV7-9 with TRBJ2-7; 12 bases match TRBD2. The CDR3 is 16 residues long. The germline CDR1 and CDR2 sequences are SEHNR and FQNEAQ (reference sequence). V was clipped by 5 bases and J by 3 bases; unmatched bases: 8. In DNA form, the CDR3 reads TGTGCCAGCAGCGTAACCGGGACTAGCGGGTTCTACGAGCAGTACTTC. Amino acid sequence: CASSVTGTSGFYEQYF.

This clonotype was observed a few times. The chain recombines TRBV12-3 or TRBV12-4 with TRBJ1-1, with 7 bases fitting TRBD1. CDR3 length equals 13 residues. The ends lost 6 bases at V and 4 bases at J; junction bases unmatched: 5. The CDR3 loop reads CASRSGQVTEAFF. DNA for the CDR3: TGTGCCAGCAGATCAGGACAGGTCACTGAAGCTTTCTTT.

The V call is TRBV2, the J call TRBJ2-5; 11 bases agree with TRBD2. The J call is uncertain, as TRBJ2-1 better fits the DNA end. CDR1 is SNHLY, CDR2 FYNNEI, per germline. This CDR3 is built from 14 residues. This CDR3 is CASKSSGGAGEQFF. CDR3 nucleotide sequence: TGTGCCAGCAAAAGTAGCGGGGGGGCCGGTGAGCAGTTCTTC.

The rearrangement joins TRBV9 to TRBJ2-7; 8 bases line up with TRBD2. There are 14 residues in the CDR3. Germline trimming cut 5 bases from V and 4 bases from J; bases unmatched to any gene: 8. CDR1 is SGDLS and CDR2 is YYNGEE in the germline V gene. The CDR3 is CASSLAGPGYEQYF. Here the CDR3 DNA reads TGTGCCAGCAGTTTAGCGGGGCCCGGATACGAGCAGTACTTC.

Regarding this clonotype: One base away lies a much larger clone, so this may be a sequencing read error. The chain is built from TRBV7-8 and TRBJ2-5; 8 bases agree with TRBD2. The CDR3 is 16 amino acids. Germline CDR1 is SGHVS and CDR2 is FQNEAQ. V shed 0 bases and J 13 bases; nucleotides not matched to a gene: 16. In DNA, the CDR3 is TGTGCCAGCAGCTTAGCGACAGGACTAGCCTCCTACGAGCTGTACTTC. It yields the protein CASSLATGLASYELYF.

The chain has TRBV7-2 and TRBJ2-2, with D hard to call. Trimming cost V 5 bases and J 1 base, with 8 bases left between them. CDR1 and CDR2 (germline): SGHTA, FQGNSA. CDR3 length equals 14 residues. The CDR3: CASSPKGNTGELFF. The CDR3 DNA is TGTGCCAGCAGCCCAAAGGGGAACACCGGGGAGCTGTTTTTT.

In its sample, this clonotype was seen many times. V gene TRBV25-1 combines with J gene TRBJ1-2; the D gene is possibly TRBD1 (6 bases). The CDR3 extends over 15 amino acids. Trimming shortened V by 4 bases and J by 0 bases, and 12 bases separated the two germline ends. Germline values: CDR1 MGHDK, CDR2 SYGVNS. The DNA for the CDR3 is TGTGCCAGCAGTGCACAGGGTTTGGCTAACTATGGCTACACCTTC. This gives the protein CASSAQGLANYGYTF.

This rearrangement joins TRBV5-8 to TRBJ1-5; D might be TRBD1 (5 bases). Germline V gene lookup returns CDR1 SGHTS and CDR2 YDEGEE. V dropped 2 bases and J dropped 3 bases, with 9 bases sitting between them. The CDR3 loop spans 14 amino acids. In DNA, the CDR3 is TGTGCCAGCAGCTTACCAGGGAACAATCAGCCCCAGCATTTT. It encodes CASSLPGNNQPQHF.

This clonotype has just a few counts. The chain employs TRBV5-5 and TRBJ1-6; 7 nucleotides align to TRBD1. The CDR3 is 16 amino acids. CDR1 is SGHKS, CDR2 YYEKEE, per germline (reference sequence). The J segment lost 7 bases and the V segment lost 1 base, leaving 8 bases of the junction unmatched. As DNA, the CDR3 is TGTGCCAGCAGCTTGACAGGGGCGCCAGGGAATTCACCCCTCCACTTT. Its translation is CASSLTGAPGNSPLHF.

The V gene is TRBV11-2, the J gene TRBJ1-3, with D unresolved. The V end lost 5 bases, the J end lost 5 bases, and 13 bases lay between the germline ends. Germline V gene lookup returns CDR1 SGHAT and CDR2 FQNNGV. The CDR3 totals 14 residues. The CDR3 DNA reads TGTGCCAGCAGCCACATTAGGTCCCGAAACACCATATATTTT. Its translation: CASSHIRSRNTIYF. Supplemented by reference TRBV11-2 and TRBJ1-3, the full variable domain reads EAGVAQSPRYKIIEKRQSVAFWCNPISGHATLYWYQQILGQGPKLLIQFQNNGVVDDSQLPKDRFSAERLKGVDSTLKIQPAKLEDSAVYLCASSHIRSRNTIYFGEGSWLTVV.

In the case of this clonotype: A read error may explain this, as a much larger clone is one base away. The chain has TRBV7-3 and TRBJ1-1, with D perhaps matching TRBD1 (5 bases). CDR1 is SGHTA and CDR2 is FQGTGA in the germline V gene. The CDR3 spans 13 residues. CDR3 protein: CVSSLGTGLEAFF. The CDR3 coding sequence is TGTGTCAGCAGCTTAGGGACGGGCCTTGAAGCTTTCTTT.

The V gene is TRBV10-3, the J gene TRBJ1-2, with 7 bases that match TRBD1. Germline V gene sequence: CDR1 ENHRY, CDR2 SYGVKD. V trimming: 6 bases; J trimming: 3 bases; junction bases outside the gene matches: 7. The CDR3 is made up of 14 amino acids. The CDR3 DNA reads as TGTGCCATCAGAGCGTCGACAGGGTACTATGGCTACACCTTC. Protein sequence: CAIRASTGYYGYTF.

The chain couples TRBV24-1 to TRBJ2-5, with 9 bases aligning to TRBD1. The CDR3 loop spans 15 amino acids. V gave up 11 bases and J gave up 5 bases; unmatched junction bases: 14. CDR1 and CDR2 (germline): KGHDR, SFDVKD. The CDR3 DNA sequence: TGTGCCAGCAGGCGTACAGGGGGCCCGCAGGAGACCCAGTACTTC. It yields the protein CASRRTGGPQETQYF.

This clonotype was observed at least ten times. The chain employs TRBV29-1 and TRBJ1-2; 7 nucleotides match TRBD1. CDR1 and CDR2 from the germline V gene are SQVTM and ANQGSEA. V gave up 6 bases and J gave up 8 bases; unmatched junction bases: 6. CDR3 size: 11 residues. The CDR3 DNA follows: TGCAGCGTCCGCGGGACAGACGGCTACACCTTC. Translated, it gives CSVRGTDGYTF.

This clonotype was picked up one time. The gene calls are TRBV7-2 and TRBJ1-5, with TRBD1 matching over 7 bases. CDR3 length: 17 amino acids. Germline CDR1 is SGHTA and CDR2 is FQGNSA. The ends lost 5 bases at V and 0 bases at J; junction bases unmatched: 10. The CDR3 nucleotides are TGTGCCAGCAGCCCATCGACAGGGACGGATAGCAATCAGCCCCAGCATTTT. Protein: CASSPSTGTDSNQPQHF. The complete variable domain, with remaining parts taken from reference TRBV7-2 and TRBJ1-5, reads GAGVSQSPSNKVTEKGKDVELRCDPISGHTALYWYRQSLGQGLEFLIYFQGNSAPDKSGLPSDRFSAERTGGSVSTLTIQRTQQEDSAVYLCASSPSTGTDSNQPQHFGDGTRLSIL.

DNA of the CDR3: TGTGCCAGCAGTCCTTTCGGGACAGGGACTGAAGCTTTCTTT. Encoded protein: CASSPFGTGTEAFF. V is TRBV12-3 or TRBV12-4 and J is TRBJ1-1; 9 nucleotides match TRBD1. The V and J ends lost 5 bases and 5 bases, in that order; junction bases with no gene match: 6. The CDR3 contains 14 residues.

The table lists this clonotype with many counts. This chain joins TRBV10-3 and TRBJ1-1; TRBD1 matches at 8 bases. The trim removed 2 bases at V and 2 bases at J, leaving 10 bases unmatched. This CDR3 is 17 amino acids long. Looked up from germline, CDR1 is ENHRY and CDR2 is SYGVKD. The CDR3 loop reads CAISEPVRTGLNTEAFF. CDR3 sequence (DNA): TGTGCCATCAGTGAGCCGGTCAGGACAGGGTTAAACACTGAAGCTTTCTTT.